The entry below gives a single TCR beta chain sequence along with its context. Antigen: not known. The sample is drawn from a study of T cell responses to AZD1222 COVID-19 vaccine. TCRdb's table, derived via immunoSEQ multiplex PCR, lists solely in-frame clones and lacks some. The table shows 120,000 to 150,000 clones, with 88% occurring only once. Whole-study findings and limits: Seropositive at baseline were only 5 or 6 AZD1222 recipients. As reported, nearly half of all spike-specific TCRs target variant regions that are unmutated. Spike was spanned by vaccine-associated CD4 TCRs, with dominance at 160-218 and 743-854. Clonal diversity may have been underestimated, and the donors were mostly white British, with more females than males.

Between the trimmed V and J ends, which lost 7 bases and 3 bases, there was a span of 13 bases. The germline gives CDR1 SNHLY, CDR2 FYNNEI. This CDR3 is built from 14 residues. Sequenced material: peripheral blood, taken on day 0 of AZD1222 vaccination. The TCR sequence derives from an adult in good health. V is TRBV2 and J is TRBJ2-1; a weak D match, TRBD1 (6 bases). CDR3: CASIRDILYNEQFF. DNA for the CDR3: TGTGCCAGCATTAGGGACATCCTCTACAATGAGCAGTTCTTC.